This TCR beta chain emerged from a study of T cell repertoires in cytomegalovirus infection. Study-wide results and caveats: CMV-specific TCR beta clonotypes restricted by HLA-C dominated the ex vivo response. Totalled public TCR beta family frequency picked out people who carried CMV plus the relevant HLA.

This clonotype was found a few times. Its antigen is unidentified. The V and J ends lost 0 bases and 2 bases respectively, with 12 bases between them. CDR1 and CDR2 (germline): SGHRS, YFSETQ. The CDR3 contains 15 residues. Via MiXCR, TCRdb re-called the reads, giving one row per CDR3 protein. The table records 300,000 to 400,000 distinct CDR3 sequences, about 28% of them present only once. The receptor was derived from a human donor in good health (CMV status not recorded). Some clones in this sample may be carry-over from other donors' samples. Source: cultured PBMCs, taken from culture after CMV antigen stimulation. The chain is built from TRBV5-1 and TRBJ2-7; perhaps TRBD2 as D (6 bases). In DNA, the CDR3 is TGCGCCAGCAGCTTGGGCGCGGGGTCAACCTACGAGCAGTACTTC. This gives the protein CASSLGAGSTYEQYF. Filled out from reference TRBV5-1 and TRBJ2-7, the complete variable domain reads KAGVTQTPRYLIKTRGQQVTLSCSPISGHRSVSWYQQTPGQGLQFLFEYFSETQRNKGNFPGRFSGRQFSNSRSEMNVSTLELGDSALYLCASSLGAGSTYEQYFGPGTRLTVT.